The sequence of this TCR beta chain was determined in a study of long-term antiretroviral therapy in people with HIV. Concerning this clone: Its cognate antigen is unknown.

CDR3 size: 18 residues. Trimming removed 1 base from V and 0 bases from J, with 16 bases in between. Looked up from germline, CDR1 is MGHRA and CDR2 is YSYEKL. The assay, immunoSEQ v3.0, was run at survey level. The repertoire was sequenced with immunoSEQ multiplex PCR; TCRdb's copy has only in-frame clones and lacks some. The table has 42,000 or so clones, roughly nine tenths seen once. Among participants with HIV, every one received treatment in the United States. The study used samples holding about 1-10 million cryopreserved PBMC before DNA extraction. Notes on the study in general: Clones that had undergone expansion before ART dominated the repertoire at all time points. Neither ART adherence, viral resistance nor therapy changes were documented.

Sequenced material: unsorted PBMCs, taken 0.1 years before starting antiretroviral therapy. This receptor was obtained from a woman between 45 and 65 years old with HIV. The gene calls are TRBV4-1 and TRBJ1-3; D gene unclear. The CDR3 DNA reads as TGCGCCAGCAGCCAAGTTTTTAAGGGCCCGATCTCTGGAAACACCATATATTTT. Translation gives CASSQVFKGPISGNTIYF.